This passage covers 23 T cell receptor beta chains from one sample sequenced in a study of control samples from healthy donors and cancer patients. Profiled with immunoSEQ multiplex PCR; TCRdb holds only in-frame clones, not every one. The profile shows about 110,000 clones, less than 95% of them singletons. The sequenced material came from blood. The receptors derive from a human donor in good health. The donor label of this sample is uncertain.

The chain joins TRBV10-2 to TRBJ1-6; a possible D gene is TRBD1 (6 bases). Germline CDR1 and CDR2: WSHSY and SAAADI. Between the trimmed V and J ends, which lost 6 bases and 7 bases, there was a span of 13 bases. CDR3 size: 14 residues. The CDR3 loop is CASRQQGKNSPLHF. The DNA for the CDR3 is TGCGCCAGCAGGCAACAGGGAAAGAATTCACCCCTCCACTTT.

V usage is TRBV6-1 and J usage is TRBJ1-4; 7 bases line up with TRBD1. Germline loops: CDR1 MNHNS, CDR2 SASEGT. CDR3 length equals 17 residues. V lost 4 bases to trimming and J lost 0 bases; unmatched junction nucleotides: 8. Written as DNA, the CDR3 is TGTGCCAGCAGTGGCAGGGGGGGTCCCGCAACTAATGAAAAACTGTTTTTT. The encoded protein is CASSGRGGPATNEKLFF.

CDR3 protein: CASSPRQVWGLGTLHF. In nucleotides, the CDR3 is TGTGCCAGCAGCCCAAGACAGGTTTGGGGGCTTGGGACCCTCCACTTT. V is TRBV3-1 (or the pseudogene TRBV3-2) and J is TRBJ1-6; weak D call: TRBD1 (6 bases). The CDR3 is 16 amino acids. Germline assignment: CDR1 LGHDT and CDR2 YNNKEL (reference sequence). Between the trimmed V and J ends, which lost 4 bases and 14 bases, there was a span of 24 bases.

V usage is TRBV24-1 and J usage is TRBJ2-3; possible D gene TRBD2, 7 bases. The CDR3 is 17 amino acids. CDR1 and CDR2 from the germline V gene are KGHDR and SFDVKD. Trimming took off 4 bases at V and 3 bases at J, with 19 bases between the two ends. The CDR3: CATSDPTPGGRTDTQYF. CDR3 sequence (DNA): TGTGCCACCAGTGACCCAACCCCGGGGGGCCGGACAGATACGCAGTATTTT.

This clone has a handful of counts. The rearrangement uses TRBV21-1 and TRBJ2-6; TRBD1 is the table's D call, not checked against the DNA. TRBV21-1 is recorded as a pseudogene. The length of the CDR3 is 18 residues. CDR3 region: CASSVPRFLTSGANVLTF. The DNA of the CDR3 is TGTGCCAGCAGCGTACCCAGGTTTTTAACCTCTGGGGCCAACGTCCTGACTTTC.

V and J are TRBV3-1 (or the pseudogene TRBV3-2) and TRBJ2-7; 7 bases line up with TRBD1. V gave up 4 bases and J gave up 0 bases; unmatched junction bases: 3. The CDR3 is made up of 14 amino acids. Germline V gene data show CDR1 as LGHDT and CDR2 as YNNKEL (reference sequence). This CDR3 is CASSLRDSSYEQYF. Here the CDR3 DNA reads TGTGCCAGCAGCCTTCGGGACAGCTCCTACGAGCAGTACTTC.

The rearrangement uses TRBV3-1 (or the pseudogene TRBV3-2) and TRBJ2-3, with TRBD2 as a possible D gene (5 bases). Germline V gives CDR1 LGHDT, CDR2 YNNKEL (reference sequence). Deletions cut 3 bases from V and 6 bases from J, with 10 bases between. This CDR3 is 13 amino acids long. The CDR3 loop reads CASSQASGDTQYF. The CDR3 DNA is TGTGCCAGCAGCCAGGCCTCGGGGGATACGCAGTATTTT.

V is TRBV7-8 and J is TRBJ2-1; 9 bases agree with TRBD1. Losses at the gene ends were 5 bases for V and 0 bases for J; bases not matched to a gene: 2. Germline V lookup: CDR1 SGHVS, CDR2 FQNEAQ. CDR3 size: 15 residues. Here the CDR3 reads CASSRDRASYNEQFF. The CDR3 coding sequence is TGTGCCAGCAGCAGGGACAGGGCCTCCTACAATGAGCAGTTCTTC. Variable domain in full (rest from reference TRBV7-8 and TRBJ2-1): GAGVSQSPRYKVAKRGQDVALRCDPISGHVSLFWYQQALGQGPEFLTYFQNEAQLDKSGLPSDRFFAERPEGSVSTLKIQRTQQEDSAVYLCASSRDRASYNEQFFGPGTRLTVL.

The chain recombines TRBV19 with TRBJ2-7, with D tentatively TRBD2 (6 bases). The CDR3 covers 17 residues. Looked up from germline, CDR1 is LNHDA and CDR2 is SQIVND (reference sequence). Deletions cut 0 bases from V and 0 bases from J, with 15 bases between. The CDR3 bases are TGTGCCAGTAGTATAGAGTGGCGGGGACCTTACTCCTACGAGCAGTACTTC. Translating gives CASSIEWRGPYSYEQYF.

J is TRBJ1-2 and V is TRBV3-1 (or the pseudogene TRBV3-2); no clear D gene. The CDR3 covers 14 residues. V lost 0 bases to trimming and J lost 0 bases, with 5 bases between them. Germline lookup yields CDR1 LGHDT and CDR2 YNNKEL (reference sequence). The CDR3 is CASSQDLTNYGYTF. As DNA, the CDR3 is TGTGCCAGCAGCCAAGACCTTACTAACTATGGCTACACCTTC.

This chain links TRBV3-1 (or the pseudogene TRBV3-2) with TRBJ1-5, with D unresolved. Germline CDR1 LGHDT, CDR2 YNNKEL (reference sequence). The CDR3 has 14 residues. V lost 1 base to trimming and J lost 1 base, with 5 bases between them. The DNA for the CDR3 is TGTGCCAGCAGCCAAGGGAACAGCAATCAGCCCCAGCATTTT. It encodes CASSQGNSNQPQHF.

The chain links TRBV5-1 to TRBJ2-3; D might be TRBD1 (6 bases). The CDR3 is 15 residues long. Germline V lookup: CDR1 SGHRS, CDR2 YFSETQ. The V and J ends lost 4 bases and 0 bases respectively, with 12 bases between them. CDR3 residues: CASSVNTGSTDTQYF. The CDR3 DNA reads TGCGCCAGCAGCGTCAATACAGGGAGCACAGATACGCAGTATTTT.

The rearrangement joins TRBV7-2 to TRBJ2-6, with no clear D. This CDR3 is built from 14 residues. V was clipped by 4 bases and J by 0 bases, with 4 bases between them. Germline V gene lookup returns CDR1 SGHTA and CDR2 FQGNSA. The CDR3, as DNA: TGTGCCAGCAGCTCATTCTCTGGGGCCAACGTCCTGACTTTC. Protein: CASSSFSGANVLTF.

V usage is TRBV12-3 or TRBV12-4 and J usage is TRBJ2-5; D not certain. The V gene lost 6 bases and the J gene lost 5 bases, with 10 bases spanning the gap. The CDR3 runs 12 residues. The CDR3 region is CASSLKGETQYF. CDR3 coding DNA: TGTGCCAGCAGCCTTAAAGGGGAGACCCAGTACTTC.

This rearrangement joins TRBV12-3 or TRBV12-4 to TRBJ2-5; D gene unclear. Between the trimmed V and J ends, which lost 7 bases and 5 bases, there was a span of 8 bases. This CDR3 is built from 11 residues. CDR3 in DNA: TGTGCCAGCACTCGATTGGAGACCCAGTACTTC. Translation gives CASTRLETQYF.

The genes are TRBV7-9 and TRBJ1-1; D call uncertain. Germline values: CDR1 SEHNR, CDR2 FQNEAQ (reference sequence). This CDR3 is 12 amino acids long. Trimming removed 3 bases at V and 7 bases at J, with 9 bases between. CDR3 loop: CASSLSRYEAFF. The CDR3 region has the DNA TGTGCCAGCAGCTTGAGCAGGTATGAAGCTTTCTTT.

This clone was detected a few times. This sequence joins TRBV19 and TRBJ1-1; unclear D gene. The CDR3 loop spans 13 amino acids. V dropped 5 bases and J dropped 1 base, with 8 bases sitting between them. Germline values: CDR1 LNHDA, CDR2 SQIVND (reference sequence). CDR3 sequence (DNA): TGTGCCAGTAGTTTCTACAGGAACACTGAAGCTTTCTTT. Translation gives CASSFYRNTEAFF.

The chain employs TRBV3-1 (or the pseudogene TRBV3-2) and TRBJ2-1; D remains unclear. The CDR3 extends over 13 amino acids. The germline gives CDR1 LGHDT, CDR2 YNNKEL (reference sequence). The V gene lost 4 bases and the J gene lost 4 bases, with 8 bases spanning the gap. CDR3 protein: CASSLDLYNEQFF. The CDR3 coding sequence is TGTGCCAGCAGCCTCGACTTGTACAATGAGCAGTTCTTC.

The rearrangement links TRBV5-1 to TRBJ1-3; D perhaps matches TRBD1 (6 bases). The V gene lost 4 bases and the J gene lost 0 bases, with 14 bases spanning the gap. CDR1 SGHRS and CDR2 YFSETQ come from the germline V gene. The CDR3 sequence is 16 residues long. The CDR3 DNA sequence: TGCGCCAGCAGCCCCACGACAGGCTACTCTGGAAACACCATATATTTT. Translation: CASSPTTGYSGNTIYF.

The rearrangement uses TRBV19 and TRBJ2-7; perhaps TRBD1 as D (6 bases). The germline gives CDR1 LNHDA, CDR2 SQIVND (reference sequence). V dropped 3 bases and J dropped 2 bases, with 14 bases sitting between them. The CDR3 contains 15 residues. This chain's CDR3 is CASSITSGQTYEQYF. For the CDR3, the DNA is TGTGCCAGTAGTATCACCTCTGGACAGACCTACGAGCAGTACTTC.

V is TRBV10-1 and J is TRBJ2-3; D remains unclear. V was clipped by 4 bases and J by 2 bases, with 7 bases between them. CDR3 size: 13 residues. Per the germline V gene, CDR1 is WNHNN and CDR2 is SYGVQD (reference sequence). CDR3 loop: CASSGASTDTQYF. CDR3 nucleotides: TGCGCCAGCAGTGGGGCCTCCACAGATACGCAGTATTTT.

The CDR3 coding sequence is TGTGCCAGCAGCGAAGCCAGCTCCTATAATTCACCCCTCCACTTT. Its protein is CASSEASSYNSPLHF. The genes are TRBV5-4 and TRBJ1-6; D is unclear. V was cut by 4 bases and J by 0 bases, with 8 bases left in between. Germline V gene data show CDR1 as SGHNT and CDR2 as YYREEE (reference sequence). CDR3 length: 15 amino acids.

The chain recombines TRBV10-3 with TRBJ1-4; D unclear. This CDR3 is 14 amino acids long. The V and J ends lost 2 bases and 0 bases respectively, with 4 bases between them. Germline V gene sequence: CDR1 ENHRY, CDR2 SYGVKD. The CDR3 DNA sequence: TGTGCCATCAGTGAGGTCGCAACTAATGAAAAACTGTTTTTT. Its protein is CAISEVATNEKLFF.